This T cell receptor (beta chain) was captured by sequencing in a study of T cells in localized non-small cell lung cancer. Findings of the study overall: Median roughly 57 top-100 tumor clones were shared with paired adjacent lung. Tumor showed lower T cell clonality than uninvolved adjacent lung, where it was highest. Increased T cell density in blood showed an association with longer overall survival. Sequencing was restricted to one tumor region; therefore, heterogeneity remains possible.

Method: immunoSEQ multiplex PCR; TCRdb's copy keeps in-frame clones and lacks some. Of about 78,000 clones listed, 84% are singletons. The CDR3 totals 20 residues. CDR1 is LGHNT, CDR2 FRNRAP, per germline. The V gene lost 0 bases and the J gene lost 0 bases, with 18 bases spanning the gap. Details on this clone: As yet, its antigen is unknown.

The TCR was taken from a man aged 35-69 years with stage I lung adenocarcinoma. Here the sequenced sample was peripheral blood, taken before any cancer treatment. J is TRBJ2-6 and V is TRBV12-5; no definite D call. CDR3 amino acids: CASGLVTLRWNLSGANVLTF. CDR3 nucleotide sequence: TGTGCTAGTGGTTTGGTAACATTAAGATGGAACCTCTCTGGGGCCAACGTCCTGACTTTC.